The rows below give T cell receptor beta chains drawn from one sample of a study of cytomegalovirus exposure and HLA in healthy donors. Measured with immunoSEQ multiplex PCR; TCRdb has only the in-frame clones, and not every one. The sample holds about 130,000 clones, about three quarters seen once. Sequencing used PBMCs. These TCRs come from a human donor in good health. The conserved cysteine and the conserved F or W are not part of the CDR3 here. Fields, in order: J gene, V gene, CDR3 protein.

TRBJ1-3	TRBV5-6	ASRRQGKGTIY
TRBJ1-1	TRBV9	ASSPPRSANTEAF
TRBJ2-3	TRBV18	ASSPGNPDTQY
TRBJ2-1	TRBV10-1	ASSGVAGRGEQF
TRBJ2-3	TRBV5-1	AGRKGLGAVETDTQY
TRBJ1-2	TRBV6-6	ASNPAVSGVHYGYT
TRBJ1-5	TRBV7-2	ASSLDPGVSNQPQH
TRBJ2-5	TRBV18	ASSPTRGTGVKGETQY
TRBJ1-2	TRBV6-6	ASSAGDGGYT
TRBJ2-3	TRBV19	ASSIDRQGGRNTQY
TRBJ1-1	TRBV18	ASSPPPSRTEAF
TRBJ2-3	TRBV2	ASSDRGSTDTQY
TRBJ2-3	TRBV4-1	ASSQGAGGADTQY
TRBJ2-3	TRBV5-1	ASSRGLAGVRTDTQY
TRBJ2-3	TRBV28	ASSLGLGTDPTDTQY
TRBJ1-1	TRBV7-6	ASSLGRANEAF
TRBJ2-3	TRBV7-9	AERGGPSTDTQY
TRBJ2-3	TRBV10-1	ASSDIITDTQY
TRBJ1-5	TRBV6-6	ASSTQGWQPQH
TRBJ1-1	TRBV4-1	ASSQEGQARGTEAF
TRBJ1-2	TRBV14	ASSQEASYGYT
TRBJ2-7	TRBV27	ASDFPGRAFYEQY
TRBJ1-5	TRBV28	ASSLTGQGREPQH
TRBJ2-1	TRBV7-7	ASSPAGGNEQF
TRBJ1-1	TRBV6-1	ASSEVPGVAEAF
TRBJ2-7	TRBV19	ASTDGTGYEQY
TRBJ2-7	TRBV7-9	ASSLTRGQHEQY
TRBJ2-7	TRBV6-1	ASSGTASYEQY
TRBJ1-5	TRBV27	ASAKTGSSQPQH
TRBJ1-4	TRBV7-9	SSSFLNEKLF
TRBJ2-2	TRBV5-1	ASSPPGTGELF
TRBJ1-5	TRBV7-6	ASSLEGDQPQH
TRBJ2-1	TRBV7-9	ASSLALTPGTSRGEQF
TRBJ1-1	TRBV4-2	ASSPDIFSEAF
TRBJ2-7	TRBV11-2	ASSPKSGGNEQY
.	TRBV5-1	ASSLIQRGVYEQY
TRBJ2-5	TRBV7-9	ASSLGHLQETQY
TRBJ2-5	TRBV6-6	ASSYSIAEETQY
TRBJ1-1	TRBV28	ASSLVGGTGVNTEAF
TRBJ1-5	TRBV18	ASSPRGDQPQH
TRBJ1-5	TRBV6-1	ASSQSSYQPQH
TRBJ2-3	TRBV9	ASSIGGRQSTDTQY
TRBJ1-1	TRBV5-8	ASSLWGGGNTEAF
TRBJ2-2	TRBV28	ASALLAIGELF
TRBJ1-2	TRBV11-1	ASSLDSPGGPRLGYT
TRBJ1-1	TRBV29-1	SVARARDTEAF
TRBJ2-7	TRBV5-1	ASSFWDRYEQY
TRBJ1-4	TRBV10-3	AISESAQGREKLF
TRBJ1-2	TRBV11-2	ASSLAQGGGYT
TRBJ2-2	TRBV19	ASNLGGTGELF
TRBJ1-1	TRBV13	ASSQTGENTEAF
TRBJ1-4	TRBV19	ASSIPGQGALQEKLF